The next 31 T cell receptor beta chains were all read from a single sample in a study of control samples from healthy donors and cancer patients (TCRdb year 2020). Library generation was performed with the immunoSEQ multiplex PCR assay. The table was pulled from immuneACCESS by TCRdb, which kept in-frame rearrangements only. Such tables lose some clones; where checked, under half of the loss comes from unresolved V genes, and the rest has no known cause. The sample table contains 150,000 to 200,000 clones; only one count was recorded for roughly 90% of them. 12% of the sample is in the top ten clones. Sequencing used blood. These receptor sequences come from a man aged 25 to 40 in good health.

J is TRBJ2-3 and V is TRBV5-8; tentatively, D is TRBD2 (6 bases). CDR3 length equals 16 residues. The germline gives CDR1 SGHTS, CDR2 YDEGEE. Trimming pared 0 bases from V and 3 bases from J, leaving 14 bases between. This chain's CDR3 is CASSLGALATTDTQYF. DNA of the CDR3: TGTGCCAGCAGCTTGGGTGCCCTAGCGACGACAGATACGCAGTATTTT.

The chain carries TRBV28 and TRBJ2-3; 7 bases agree with TRBD2. Per the germline V gene, CDR1 is MDHEN and CDR2 is SYDVKM. The CDR3 runs to 14 residues. After removal of 6 bases from V and 7 bases from J, the junction contained 10 bases not matched to a gene. CDR3 sequence: CASRSGGPTNTQYF. CDR3 sequence (DNA): TGTGCCAGCAGGTCGGGGGGACCGACGAATACGCAGTATTTT.

The gene calls are TRBV11-2 and TRBJ2-3; D not resolved. There are 13 residues in the CDR3. Looked up from germline, CDR1 is SGHAT and CDR2 is FQNNGV. V was trimmed by 3 bases and J by 6 bases, leaving 10 bases between them. The CDR3 nucleotides are TGTGCCAGCAGCTTCCTTGAGTGGGATACGCAGTATTTT. Translated, it gives CASSFLEWDTQYF.

The rearrangement uses TRBV15 and TRBJ1-2; possibly TRBD1 for D (5 bases). The CDR3 is 15 amino acids. The V gene lost 0 bases and the J gene lost 4 bases, with 12 bases spanning the gap. Germline CDR1 is LNHNV and CDR2 is YYDKDF (reference sequence). In nucleotides, the CDR3 is TGTGCCACCAGCAGAGAATTGGGGACGGTCTATGGCTACACCTTC. It translates to CATSRELGTVYGYTF.

This chain links TRBV19 with TRBJ1-2, with 12 nucleotides matching TRBD1. The J segment lost 8 bases and the V segment lost 6 bases, leaving 19 bases of the junction unmatched. This CDR3 has 18 amino acids. Germline V gene data show CDR1 as LNHDA and CDR2 as SQIVND (reference sequence). The CDR3 reads CASRNLQRGTGGRGGYTF. The CDR3 DNA sequence: TGTGCCAGTAGGAACCTACAAAGGGGGACAGGGGGCAGAGGAGGCTACACCTTC.

This sequence joins TRBV3-1 (or the pseudogene TRBV3-2) and TRBJ2-2; D perhaps matches TRBD1 (6 bases). CDR1 is LGHDT and CDR2 is YNNKEL in the germline V gene (reference sequence). The V gene lost 1 base and the J gene lost 5 bases, with 17 bases spanning the gap. CDR3 length equals 17 residues. The CDR3 DNA reads TGTGCCAGCAGCCAAGGGGGGCCTCATCCCTATACCGGGGAGCTGTTTTTT. The encoded protein is CASSQGGPHPYTGELFF.

The chain recombines TRBV28 with TRBJ2-2; TRBD1 might be the D (6 bases). Germline CDR1 is MDHEN and CDR2 is SYDVKM. V dropped 2 bases and J dropped 1 base, with 14 bases sitting between them. The CDR3 consists of 17 residues. The CDR3 loop reads CASSLQGQGLNTGELFF. As DNA, the CDR3 is TGTGCCAGCAGTTTACAGGGGCAGGGTTTGAACACCGGGGAGCTGTTTTTT.

The genes are TRBV5-1 and TRBJ2-3; maybe TRBD2 (5 bases). Trimming stripped 5 bases from V and 5 bases from J, with 6 bases between. CDR3 length equals 11 residues. CDR1 SGHRS and CDR2 YFSETQ come from the germline V gene. CDR3: CASREGDTQYF. The CDR3 region has the DNA TGCGCCAGCAGAGAGGGAGATACGCAGTATTTT. The complete variable domain, with remaining parts taken from reference TRBV5-1 and TRBJ2-3, reads KAGVTQTPRYLIKTRGQQVTLSCSPISGHRSVSWYQQTPGQGLQFLFEYFSETQRNKGNFPGRFSGRQFSNSRSEMNVSTLELGDSALYLCASREGDTQYFGPGTRLTVL.

The chain combines TRBV7-9 with TRBJ2-1; 7 bases line up with TRBD1. The CDR3 spans 13 residues. V shed 3 bases and J 8 bases; nucleotides not matched to a gene: 4. From germline, CDR1 is SEHNR and CDR2 FQNEAQ (reference sequence). CDR3 region: CASSFRQGDEQFF. For the CDR3, the DNA is TGTGCCAGCAGCTTCCGACAGGGCGATGAGCAGTTCTTC. The full variable domain, rest sourced from reference TRBV7-9 and TRBJ2-1, is DTGVSQNPRHKITKRGQNVTFRCDPISEHNRLYWYRQTLGQGPEFLTYFQNEAQLEKSRLLSDRFSAERPKGSFSTLEIQRTEQGDSAMYLCASSFRQGDEQFFGPGTRLTVL.

The chain combines TRBV28 with TRBJ1-5; possibly TRBD1 for D (5 bases). This CDR3 has 13 amino acids. CDR1 is MDHEN and CDR2 is SYDVKM in the germline V gene. V lost 6 bases and J 15 bases, leaving 21 bases between the germline ends. The CDR3 loop is CASRYPGPQPWHF. DNA for the CDR3: TGTGCCAGCAGGTATCCGGGGCCTCAGCCCTGGCATTTT.

V usage is TRBV27 and J usage is TRBJ1-5; tentative D call: TRBD1 (5 bases). The CDR3 has 15 amino acids. V shed 0 bases and J shed 7 bases, with 13 bases lying between them. The germline V gene encodes CDR1 MNHEY and CDR2 SMNVEV (reference sequence). The CDR3 nucleotides are TGTGCCAGCAGTTTATCTTCGGGGGGAAACCAGCCCCAGCATTTT. Encoded protein: CASSLSSGGNQPQHF.

V and J are TRBV7-2 and TRBJ1-2; TRBD1 matches at 9 bases. With 5 bases clipped from V and 2 bases from J, the junction kept 3 bases outside the gene matches. Germline values: CDR1 SGHTA, CDR2 FQGNSA. The CDR3 contains 14 residues. CDR3 protein: CASSRTGENYGYTF. CDR3 bases: TGTGCCAGCAGCAGGACAGGGGAGAACTATGGCTACACCTTC.

V and J are TRBV14 and TRBJ2-1; 11 bases line up with TRBD2. The germline V gene has CDR1 SGHDN and CDR2 FVKESK. V was pared by 0 bases and J by 5 bases, with 12 bases of the junction left unmatched. This CDR3 is 19 amino acids long. The DNA for the CDR3 is TGTGCCAGCAGCCAAGAATCCCCATTGATAGCGGGAGGGAACAATGAGCAGTTCTTC. This codes for CASSQESPLIAGGNNEQFF.

This clone showed up just once. The V gene is TRBV28, the J gene TRBJ2-1; D unclear. V gave up 6 bases and J gave up 0 bases, with 9 bases separating them. Per germline, CDR1 MDHEN and CDR2 SYDVKM. The CDR3 has 14 amino acids. In DNA, the CDR3 is TGTGCCAGCAGCCCTAGAAGCTCCTACAATGAGCAGTTCTTC. As protein: CASSPRSSYNEQFF.

The chain's CDR3 is CASSQGAGGNNEQFF. CDR3 nucleotides: TGCGCCAGCAGCCAAGGAGCGGGAGGTAACAATGAGCAGTTCTTC. This rearrangement joins TRBV4-1 to TRBJ2-1, with 9 bases matching TRBD2. The CDR3 is made up of 15 amino acids. J gave up 5 bases and V 1 base, and 3 bases lay outside the gene matches. Germline loops: CDR1 MGHRA, CDR2 YSYEKL.

The chain has TRBV14 and TRBJ2-7; D not resolved. Deletions cut 4 bases from V and 2 bases from J, with 12 bases between. The CDR3 runs to 14 residues. The germline V gene has CDR1 SGHDN and CDR2 FVKESK. CDR3 nucleotides: TGTGCCAGCAGCCTCAGGCCATTCCCCTACGAGCAGTACTTC. Encoded protein: CASSLRPFPYEQYF.

The chain recombines TRBV7-7 with TRBJ2-1; TRBD2 matches at 10 bases. The CDR3 consists of 16 residues. Germline V CDR1 and CDR2: SSHAT, FNYEAQ (reference sequence). V dropped 0 bases and J dropped 10; count of bases not matched to a gene: 9. CDR3 sequence: CASSLANSGGAGEQFF. Here the CDR3 DNA reads TGTGCCAGCAGCTTAGCGAACAGCGGGGGGGCCGGCGAGCAGTTCTTC. The variable domain in full, with the rest retrieved from reference TRBV7-7 and TRBJ2-1, is GAGVSQSPRYKVTKRGQDVTLRCDPISSHATLYWYQQALGQGPEFLTYFNYEAQPDKSGLPSDRFSAERPEGSISTLTIQRTEQRDSAMYRCASSLANSGGAGEQFFGPGTRLTVL.

Notes on this clone: Additional DNA sequences in this sample encode the identical CDR3. The chain uses TRBV3-1 (or the pseudogene TRBV3-2) and TRBJ1-5; D ambiguous. Germline lookup yields CDR1 LGHDT and CDR2 YNNKEL (reference sequence). This CDR3 is 13 amino acids long. V lost 1 base to trimming and J lost 3 bases, with 4 bases between them. The CDR3 sequence: CASSQGDNQPQHF. The CDR3 nucleotides are TGTGCCAGCAGCCAAGGAGACAATCAGCCCCAGCATTTT.

The rearrangement joins TRBV9 to TRBJ1-3, with 7 bases matching TRBD1. This CDR3 has 12 amino acids. J was trimmed by 16 bases and V by 4 bases; bases with no gene match: 11. The V gene's germline CDR1 is SGDLS and CDR2 YYNGEE. The CDR3 nucleotides read TGTGCCAGCAGCCTGGGGACAGAAGTGGTGTATTTT. Translated, it gives CASSLGTEVVYF.

The V gene is TRBV10-3, the J gene TRBJ1-2; no reliable D call. Germline CDR1 and CDR2: ENHRY and SYGVKD. The CDR3 spans 11 residues. V was pared by 2 bases and J by 12 bases, with 10 bases between. This CDR3 reads CAISEPSPHTF. In DNA, the CDR3 is TGTGCCATCAGTGAGCCCAGCCCCCACACCTTC.

The V gene is TRBV5-8, the J gene TRBJ1-5; D not resolved. Germline V gene lookup returns CDR1 SGHTS and CDR2 YDEGEE. CDR3 length: 18 residues. V lost 1 base and J 0 bases, leaving 17 bases between the germline ends. The CDR3: CASSLIGLPWNSNQPQHF. In nucleotides, the CDR3 is TGTGCCAGCAGCTTGATAGGATTACCTTGGAATAGCAATCAGCCCCAGCATTTT.

V usage is TRBV7-9 and J usage is TRBJ2-2, with 11 positions matching TRBD2. This CDR3 is 14 amino acids long. V trimming: 2 bases; J trimming: 8 bases; junction bases outside the gene matches: 1. Germline assignment: CDR1 SEHNR and CDR2 FQNEAQ (reference sequence). The CDR3 bases are TGTGCCAGCAGCTTAACTAGCGGGAGTGGGGAGCTGTTTTTT. As protein: CASSLTSGSGELFF. The full variable domain, its missing parts supplied by reference TRBV7-9 and TRBJ2-2, is DTGVSQNPRHKITKRGQNVTFRCDPISEHNRLYWYRQTLGQGPEFLTYFQNEAQLEKSRLLSDRFSAERPKGSFSTLEIQRTEQGDSAMYLCASSLTSGSGELFFGEGSRLTVL.

The V gene is TRBV30, the J gene TRBJ2-3; no clear D gene. Trimming left V 2 bases short and J 3 bases short, with 3 bases between. Germline V lookup: CDR1 GTSNPN, CDR2 SVGIG (reference sequence). The CDR3 loop spans 11 amino acids. The CDR3 reads CAWSHTDTQYF. The CDR3 DNA sequence: TGTGCCTGGAGTCATACAGATACGCAGTATTTT.

This clone showed up just once. V is TRBV12-3 or TRBV12-4 and J is TRBJ1-5; D is perhaps TRBD1 (6 bases). The CDR3 extends over 13 amino acids. Trimming removed 8 bases from V and 4 bases from J, with 12 bases in between. CDR3 in amino acids: CASGDRKNQPQHF. The CDR3 nucleotides are TGTGCCAGCGGCGACAGGAAAAATCAGCCCCAGCATTTT.

The chain couples TRBV10-3 to TRBJ2-3; D could derive from TRBD1 or TRBD2 (6 bases each). Germline lookup yields CDR1 ENHRY and CDR2 SYGVKD. V was pared by 8 bases and J by 1 base, with 16 bases between. CDR3 length: 15 amino acids. CDR3: CAIHEAGGGTDTQYF. The DNA for the CDR3 is TGTGCCATCCATGAAGCCGGGGGCGGCACAGATACGCAGTATTTT.

This chain uses TRBV19 with TRBJ2-2, with D maybe TRBD2 (6 bases). The V gene lost 4 bases and the J gene lost 0 bases, with 9 bases spanning the gap. CDR1 is LNHDA, CDR2 SQIVND, per germline (reference sequence). The CDR3 is made up of 15 amino acids. CDR3 in DNA: TGTGCCAGTAGTAGGGGGGACGCGAACACCGGGGAGCTGTTTTTT. It encodes CASSRGDANTGELFF.

The chain has TRBV5-1 and TRBJ2-3, with TRBD2 identical over 7 bases. V was clipped by 4 bases and J by 0 bases; unmatched bases: 8. CDR1 is SGHRS and CDR2 is YFSETQ in the germline V gene. CDR3 length: 16 residues. The CDR3 region has the DNA TGCGCCAGCAGCACCCGCGGGACTACTAGCACAGATACGCAGTATTTT. This codes for CASSTRGTTSTDTQYF.

This clone has only a few counts. V gene TRBV18 combines with J gene TRBJ1-2; possibly TRBD1 for D (6 bases). CDR3 length: 16 residues. Germline V lookup: CDR1 KGHSH, CDR2 LQKENI. Trimming stripped 3 bases from V and 4 bases from J, with 18 bases between. The CDR3 region has the DNA TGTGCCAGCTCACCGGGGACACCGCATAATGGCTATGGCTACACCTTC. Encoded protein: CASSPGTPHNGYGYTF.

The rearrangement joins TRBV12-5 to TRBJ1-5; no firm D call. V lost 8 bases and J 7 bases, leaving 24 bases between the germline ends. The CDR3 covers 16 residues. Germline CDR1 is LGHNT and CDR2 is FRNRAP. Here the CDR3 reads CASQRGRHSLGQPQHF. DNA of the CDR3: TGTGCTAGTCAGCGAGGGCGGCACTCCCTAGGGCAGCCCCAGCATTTT.

This clone came up once. This chain uses TRBV7-3 with TRBJ2-5, with a tentative D call TRBD2 (6 bases). Germline CDR1 is SGHTA and CDR2 is FQGTGA. This CDR3 is 14 amino acids long. V was pared by 4 bases and J by 4 bases, with 13 bases between. CDR3 nucleotides: TGTGCCAGCAGCTCCGGGACCGGGGGAGAGACCCAGTACTTC. This encodes CASSSGTGGETQYF.

This clone was seen only once. The rearrangement joins TRBV6-5 to TRBJ1-1; D not resolved. The CDR3 covers 14 residues. The germline gives CDR1 MNHEY, CDR2 SVGAGI. Trimming took off 0 bases at V and 10 bases at J, with 15 bases between the two ends. CDR3: CASSYSTGFVLAFF. The CDR3 coding sequence is TGTGCCAGCAGTTACTCGACGGGGTTCGTGTTAGCTTTCTTT.